Listed below are T cell receptor beta chains from one sample, sequenced in a study of PD-L1 blockade in urothelial cancer. Clones were sequenced by immunoSEQ multiplex PCR, and TCRdb holds only the in-frame ones, with some missing. Among some 100,000 clones listed, around 93% were seen once. Source: PBMCs, taken around atezolizumab (anti-PD-L1) treatment. The receptor set was obtained from a woman aged 80 or over with urothelial cancer. Each CDR3 is given with its conserved first and last residue. The D gene is left open where the match is weak. Expanded clones get a size class; other rows say once, few or many, or leave the size out.

CDR3 length	V gene	D gene	J gene	clone size	CDR3 DNA	CDR3 protein
14	TRBV4-1	NA	TRBJ2-1	once	TGCGCCAGCAGCCAAGAAATAGTGCTCGATGAGCAGTTCTTC	CASSQEIVLDEQFF
15	TRBV19	NA	TRBJ2-1	NA	TGTGCCAGTAGTAGTGAATGGCGGGGTTACAATGAGCAGTTCTTC	CASSSEWRGYNEQFF
11	TRBV20-1	NA	TRBJ2-7	NA	TGCAGTGCAACGGACAGTCACGAGCAGTACTTC	CSATDSHEQYF
13	TRBV19	NA	TRBJ1-1	NA	TGTGCCAGTAGAGGCGGCCCGAACACTGAAGCTTTCTTT	CASRGGPNTEAFF
14	TRBV2	NA	TRBJ1-2	once	TGTGCCAGCAGTGGGGCAACCCAGGCGTCGGGCTACACCTTC	CASSGATQASGYTF
11	TRBV19	TRBD1	TRBJ2-3	NA	TGTGCCAGTAGAGGTGGGACAGGGGCAAGTTTT	CASRGGTGASF
15	TRBV11-3	TRBD2	TRBJ2-1	once	TGTGCCAGCAGCCTGGGACTAGCGGGAGTAAATGAGCAGTTCTTC	CASSLGLAGVNEQFF
11	TRBV6-5	NA	TRBJ1-2	NA	TGTGCCAGCAGTTACCCCGGTGGCTACACCTTC	CASSYPGGYTF
16	TRBV30	TRBD1	TRBJ1-1	NA	TGTGCCTGGAGTGTCCGGACAGGAAGGTTGAACACTGAAGCTTTCTTT	CAWSVRTGRLNTEAFF
16	TRBV19	NA	TRBJ2-2	once	TGTGCCAGTAGTATAGAAGCGACAGGACTTACCGGGGAGCTGTTTTTT	CASSIEATGLTGELFF
16	TRBV11-2	NA	TRBJ2-3	NA	TGTGCCAGCAGCTTACAGTCTGGCGGGAGCACAGATACGCAGTATTTT	CASSLQSGGSTDTQYF
16	TRBV9	TRBD1	TRBJ2-7	once	TGTGCCAGCAGCGCATCCGGGACAGGGACCTTCTCCGAGCAGTACTTC	CASSASGTGTFSEQYF
15	TRBV7-8	NA	TRBJ2-5	NA	TGTGCCAGCAGCTTAGGATCAGGGTTTGGAGAGACCCAGTACTTC	CASSLGSGFGETQYF
16	TRBV4-1	TRBD1	TRBJ2-1	NA	TGCGCCAGCAGCCACCACCCAGGACAGGGGGCTGGTGAGCAGTTCTTC	CASSHHPGQGAGEQFF
13	TRBV29-1	NA	TRBJ1-2	NA	TGCAGCGTTCGAGATGCAACTATACGAGGCTACACCTTC	CSVRDATIRGYTF
16	TRBV11-2	TRBD2	TRBJ2-7	NA	TGTGCCAGCAGCTTAGACTCCCCGGGGGGCTCCTACGAGCAGTACTTC	CASSLDSPGGSYEQYF
15	TRBV6-5	TRBD2	TRBJ2-7	few	TGTGCCAGCAGCCGGACTAGCGGGAGCTCCTACGAGCAGTACTTC	CASSRTSGSSYEQYF
15	TRBV5-1	TRBD2	TRBJ2-7	NA	TGCGCCAGCAGCTCATGGACTAGCGGTACCTACGAGCAGTACTTC	CASSSWTSGTYEQYF
14	TRBV29-1	NA	TRBJ1-2	NA	TGCAGCGTTATGGGTCAGGGGCTGGACTATGGCTACACCTTC	CSVMGQGLDYGYTF
16	TRBV28	TRBD2	TRBJ2-1	NA	TGTGCCAGCAGATCCCTACTAGCGGGAGGGCGCAATGAGCAGTTCTTC	CASRSLLAGGRNEQFF
15	TRBV6-1	NA	TRBJ1-3	few	TGTGCCAGCAGTGTCACAGCAATCTCTGGAAACACCATATATTTT	CASSVTAISGNTIYF
14	TRBV29-1	NA	TRBJ1-2	NA	TGCAGCACGGAAGGGGAGGACCCGGGATATGGCTACACCTTC	CSTEGEDPGYGYTF
14	TRBV7-9	NA	TRBJ2-7	NA	TGTGCCAGCACCCTTGGCAGGGATACCTACGAGCAGTACTTC	CASTLGRDTYEQYF
13	TRBV7-9	NA	TRBJ2-1	NA	TGTGCCAGCAGCTTAGCCTACCGGGATCTCCGGTTCTTC	CASSLAYRDLRFF
15	TRBV28	TRBD1	TRBJ2-5	NA	TGTGCCAGCAGACTGAGGGACAGGGGGCAAGAGACCCAGTACTTC	CASRLRDRGQETQYF
14	TRBV30	NA	TRBJ1-1	NA	TGTGCCTCCCCCCCGGCAGGATCGAACACTGAAGCTTTCTTT	CASPPAGSNTEAFF
13	TRBV7-8	NA	TRBJ1-1	NA	TGTGCCAGCAGCTTAGGGGAGGTCACTGAAGCTTTCTTT	CASSLGEVTEAFF
13	TRBV27	TRBD2	TRBJ2-3	NA	TGTGCCAGCAGGGGAGGGGGCACAGATACGCAGTATTTT	CASRGGGTDTQYF
14	TRBV5-1	NA	TRBJ1-5	NA	TGCGCCAGCAGCTTGGGGGGGGTCGATCAGCCCCAGCATTTT	CASSLGGVDQPQHF
18	TRBV9	TRBD2	TRBJ2-5	NA	TGTGCCAGCAGCGTAGGGGGACTAGCGGGAGGGCTGGGTGAGACCCAGTACTTC	CASSVGGLAGGLGETQYF
13	TRBV30	NA	TRBJ2-7	once	TGTGCCTGGAGTAGAGCAGGTACCTACGAGCAGTACTTC	CAWSRAGTYEQYF
17	TRBV4-2	NA	TRBJ1-3	NA	TGTGCCAGCAGCCAAGGGGGAGAAGCGAGCTCTGGAAACACCATATATTTT	CASSQGGEASSGNTIYF
18	TRBV9	TRBD2	TRBJ2-1	NA	TGTGCCAGCAGCGTAGGACAGCGGGAGGGGTCCCATCCCAATGAGCAGTTCTTC	CASSVGQREGSHPNEQFF
12	TRBV28	TRBD1	TRBJ1-2	NA	TGTGCCAGCATGGGGACAGCCTATGGCTACACCTTC	CASMGTAYGYTF
16	TRBV25-1	NA	TRBJ2-7	NA	TGTGCCAGCAGTGAATATACGGAGGACGCCTCTTACGAGCAGTACTTC	CASSEYTEDASYEQYF
16	TRBV15	NA	TRBJ2-7	NA	TGTGCCACCAGCAGATTCCCCGAGGGAGGAACCTACGAGCAGTACTTC	CATSRFPEGGTYEQYF
16	TRBV5-6	NA	TRBJ2-1	NA	TGTGCCAGCAGCTCTATAGCGGTAAGCTCCTACAATGAGCAGTTCTTC	CASSSIAVSSYNEQFF
16	TRBV6-1	NA	TRBJ2-6	NA	TGTGCCAGCAGTGTAAGCAGGGCGACTGGGGCCAACGTCCTGACTTTC	CASSVSRATGANVLTF
16	TRBV11-3	TRBD2	TRBJ2-1	NA	TGTGCCAGCAGCTTAGGACTGGCGGGAGGCTACAATGAGCAGTTCTTC	CASSLGLAGGYNEQFF
13	TRBV28	NA	TRBJ1-1	NA	TGTGCCAGCAGAGACAGCATGAACACTGAAGCTTTCTTT	CASRDSMNTEAFF
15	TRBV6-5	NA	TRBJ1-5	NA	TGTGCCAGCAGGGAGGGTCCGGCTGAGAATCAGCCCCAGCATTTT	CASREGPAENQPQHF
13	TRBV7-6	NA	TRBJ1-1	NA	TGTGCCAGCAGCGGGTATGATTCGGCGGGAGCTTTCTTT	CASSGYDSAGAFF
17	TRBV9	TRBD2	TRBJ2-1	NA	TGTGCCAGCAGCGTAGGGCTAGCGGGAGGGCCGAGCAATGAGCAGTTCTTC	CASSVGLAGGPSNEQFF
14	TRBV28	NA	TRBJ1-5	NA	TGTGCCAGCAGTACACCGTCAGGGGATCAGCCCCAGCATTTT	CASSTPSGDQPQHF
14	TRBV5-4	NA	TRBJ2-3	once	TGTGCCAGCAGTTCTCGGTGGGGGCAAGGTACGCAGTATTTT	CASSSRWGQGTQYF
13	TRBV9	NA	TRBJ2-1	NA	TGTGCCAGCAGCGAGCCTTCTCCCGGTGAGCAGTTCTTC	CASSEPSPGEQFF
14	TRBV5-1	NA	TRBJ1-2	NA	TGCGCCAGCAGCCCAACGACAGGAGACTATGGCTACACCTTC	CASSPTTGDYGYTF
16	TRBV9	TRBD2	TRBJ2-3	NA	TGTGCCAGCAGCTTCCCGCTTGAGGGAGGGACAGATACGCAGTATTTT	CASSFPLEGGTDTQYF
16	TRBV28	NA	TRBJ1-4	NA	TGTGCCAGCAGTTTGGCAGGGGCCGCAACTAATGAAAAACTGTTTTTT	CASSLAGAATNEKLFF
14	TRBV11-2	NA	TRBJ1-1	NA	TGTGCCAGCAGGAAAAGACAGGTGAACACTGAAGCTTTCTTT	CASRKRQVNTEAFF
18	TRBV27	TRBD2	TRBJ2-7	NA	TGTGCCAGCAGTCGCAAACTAGCGGGAGTTTCTCTCGTCGGCGAGCAGTACTTC	CASSRKLAGVSLVGEQYF
15	TRBV15	NA	TRBJ2-2	NA	TGTGCCACCAGCAGAGGGGGCACGAACACCGGGGAGCTGTTTTTT	CATSRGGTNTGELFF
12	TRBV6-6	TRBD1	TRBJ1-2	NA	TGTGCCAGCAACGCCGACAGGGACGGCTACACCTTC	CASNADRDGYTF
16	TRBV9	TRBD2	TRBJ2-1	NA	TGTGCCAGCAGCGTCTCACTAGCGGCGCGGGGGGAGGAGCAGTTCTTC	CASSVSLAARGEEQFF
15	TRBV27	TRBD1	TRBJ1-2	NA	TGTGCCAGCAGTACTCGGACAGGCTGGGGCTATGGCTACACCTTC	CASSTRTGWGYGYTF
15	TRBV10-3	NA	TRBJ2-1	NA	TGTGCCATCAGTGATCCGTCCGGGTCCTACAATGAGCAGTTCTTC	CAISDPSGSYNEQFF
13	TRBV7-9	NA	TRBJ1-2	NA	TGTGCCAGCAGCTTAGCTTTATCAGTAGGCTACACCTTC	CASSLALSVGYTF
11	TRBV27	NA	TRBJ2-1	NA	TGTGCCAGCTCCACCCTTTCGCAGGAGGTCTTC	CASSTLSQEVF
15	TRBV21-1	NA	TRBJ2-7	NA	TGTGCCAGCAGCAAGCCGGGACTCAGCTCCTACGAGCAGTACTTC	CASSKPGLSSYEQYF
13	TRBV5-1	TRBD1	TRBJ2-5	NA	TGCGCCAGCAGCTTTGGACAGGGGGAGACCCAGTACTTC	CASSFGQGETQYF